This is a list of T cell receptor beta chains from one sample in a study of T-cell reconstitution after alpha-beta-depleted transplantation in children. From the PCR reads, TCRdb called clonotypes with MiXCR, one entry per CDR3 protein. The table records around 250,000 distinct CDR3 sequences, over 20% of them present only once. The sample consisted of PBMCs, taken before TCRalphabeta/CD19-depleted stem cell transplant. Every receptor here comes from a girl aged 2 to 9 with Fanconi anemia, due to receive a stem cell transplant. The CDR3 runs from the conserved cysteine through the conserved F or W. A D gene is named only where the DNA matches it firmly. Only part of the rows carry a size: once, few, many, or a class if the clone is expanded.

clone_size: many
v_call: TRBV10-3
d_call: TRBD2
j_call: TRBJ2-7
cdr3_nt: TGTGCCATCAGGGCGGGAGGGGCTAGCGGAACCTACGAGCAGTACTTC
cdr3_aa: CAIRAGGASGTYEQYF

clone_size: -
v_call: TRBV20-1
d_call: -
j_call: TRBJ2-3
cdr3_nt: TGCAGTGCTAGCCGGGAACCCGGGCGGGCGCAGTATTTT
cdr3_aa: CSASREPGRAQYF

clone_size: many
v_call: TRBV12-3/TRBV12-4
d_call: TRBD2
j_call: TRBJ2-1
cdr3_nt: TGTGCCAGCAGACTAGCGGGAGTAGGTGAGCAGTTCTTC
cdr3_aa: CASRLAGVGEQFF

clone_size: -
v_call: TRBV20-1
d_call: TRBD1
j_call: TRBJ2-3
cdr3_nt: TGCAGTGCTAGAGATCCCCAGGGGGCGCCAGATACGCAGTATTTT
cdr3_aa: CSARDPQGAPDTQYF

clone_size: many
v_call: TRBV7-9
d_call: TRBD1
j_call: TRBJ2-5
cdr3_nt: TGTGCCAGCAGCATTCCGGCAGGGGGCCTTCCGAGGGAAGAGACCCAGTACTTC
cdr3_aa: CASSIPAGGLPREETQYF

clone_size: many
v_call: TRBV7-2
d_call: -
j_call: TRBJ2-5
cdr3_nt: TGTGCCAGCAGCTTATGGGACAATCAAGAGACCCAGTACTTC
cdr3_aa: CASSLWDNQETQYF

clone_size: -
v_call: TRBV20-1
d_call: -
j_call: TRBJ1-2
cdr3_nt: TGCAGTGCTACCCTCGGCAGCATTAACTATGGCTACACCTTC
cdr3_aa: CSATLGSINYGYTF

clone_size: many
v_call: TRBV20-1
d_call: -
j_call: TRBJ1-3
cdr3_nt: TGCAGTGCTAGAGTTCCGGGGGCAGGAAACACCATATATTTT
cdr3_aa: CSARVPGAGNTIYF

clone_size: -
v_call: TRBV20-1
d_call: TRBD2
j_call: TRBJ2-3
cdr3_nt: TGCAGTACCCTGACTAGCGGGGGGGTCGATACGCAGTATTTT
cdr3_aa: CSTLTSGGVDTQYF

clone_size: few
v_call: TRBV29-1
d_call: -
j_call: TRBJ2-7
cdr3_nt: TGCAGCGTTGCGTTGACAGACGACTACGAGCAGTACTTC
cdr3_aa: CSVALTDDYEQYF

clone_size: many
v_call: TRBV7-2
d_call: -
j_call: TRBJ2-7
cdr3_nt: TGTGCCAGCAGCTTAGTAGAGGGAGCAATGGAAGAGCAGTACTTC
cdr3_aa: CASSLVEGAMEEQYF

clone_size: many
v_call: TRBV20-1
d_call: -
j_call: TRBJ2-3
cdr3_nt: TGCAGTGCTAGGCTGAATGGTGCAGATACGCAGTATTTT
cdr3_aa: CSARLNGADTQYF

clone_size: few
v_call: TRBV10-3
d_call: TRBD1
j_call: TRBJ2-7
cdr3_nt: TGTGCCATCAGTGTCTCGTGGGACAGGGGGCGAAAGAAAGAGGCCTACGAGCAGTACTTC
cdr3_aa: CAISVSWDRGRKKEAYEQYF

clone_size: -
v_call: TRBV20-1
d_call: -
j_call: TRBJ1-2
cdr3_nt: TGCAGTGCTGGACAGAGTCTTTATGGCTACACCTTC
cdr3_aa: CSAGQSLYGYTF

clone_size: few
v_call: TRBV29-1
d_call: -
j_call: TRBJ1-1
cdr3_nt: TGCAGCGTTGTTCCGTCTCGCTTGAACACTGAAGCTTTCTTT
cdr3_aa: CSVVPSRLNTEAFF

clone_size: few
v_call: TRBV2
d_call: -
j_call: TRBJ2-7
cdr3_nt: TGTGCCAGCAGTGATTCTGTCGGATACGAGCAGTACTTC
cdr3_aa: CASSDSVGYEQYF

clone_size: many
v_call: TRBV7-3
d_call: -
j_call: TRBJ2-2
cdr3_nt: TGTGCCAGCAGCTTATTGGGAACCGGGGAGCTGTTTTTT
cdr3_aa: CASSLLGTGELFF

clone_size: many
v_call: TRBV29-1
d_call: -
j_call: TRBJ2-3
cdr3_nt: TGCAGCGCCGACCCAGGGGTGGGGAATACGCAGTATTTT
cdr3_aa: CSADPGVGNTQYF

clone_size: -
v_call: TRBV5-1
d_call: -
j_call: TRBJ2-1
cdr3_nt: TGCGCCAGCAGCTTTGAGGTTAGATCCTACAATGAGCAGTTCTTC
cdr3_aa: CASSFEVRSYNEQFF

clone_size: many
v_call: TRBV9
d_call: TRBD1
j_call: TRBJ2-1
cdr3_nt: TGTGCCAGCAGCGTAGGAGCCGGGACAGACTACAATGAGCAGTTCTTC
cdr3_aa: CASSVGAGTDYNEQFF

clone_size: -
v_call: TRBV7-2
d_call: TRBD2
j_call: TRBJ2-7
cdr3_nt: TGTGCCAGCAGCTTCCGGGGACTAGCTCTTAACGAGCAGTACTTC
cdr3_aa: CASSFRGLALNEQYF

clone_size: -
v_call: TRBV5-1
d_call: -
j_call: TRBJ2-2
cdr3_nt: TGCGCCAGCAGCTTGTGGGCCCAGCAAAGGGGGGAGCTGTTTTTT
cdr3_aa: CASSLWAQQRGELFF

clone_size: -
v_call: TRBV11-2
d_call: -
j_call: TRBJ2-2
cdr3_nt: TGTGCCAGCCTGACTAACTGGTCCGGGGAGCTGTTTTTT
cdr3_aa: CASLTNWSGELFF

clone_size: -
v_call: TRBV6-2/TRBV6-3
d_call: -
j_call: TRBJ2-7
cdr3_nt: TGTGCCAGTGACAGAGGAAGTTCCTACGAGCAGTACTTC
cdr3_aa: CASDRGSSYEQYF

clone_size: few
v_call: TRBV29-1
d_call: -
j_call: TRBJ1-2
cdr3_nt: TGCAGCGTTGAAGTACAGGGCGGGGGTGGCTACACCTTC
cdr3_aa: CSVEVQGGGGYTF

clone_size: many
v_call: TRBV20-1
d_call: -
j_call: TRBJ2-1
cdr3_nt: TGCAGTGCTAGTGGATGGGAGAATGAGCAGTTCTTC
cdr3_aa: CSASGWENEQFF

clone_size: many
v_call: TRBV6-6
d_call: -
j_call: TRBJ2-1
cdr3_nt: TGTGCCAGCAGTTATACGCGGAATGAGCAGTTCTTC
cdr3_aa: CASSYTRNEQFF

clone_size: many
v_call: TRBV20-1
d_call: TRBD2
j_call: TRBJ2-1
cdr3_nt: TGCAGTGCAACAAGCGGGGGGGCTCGAAATGAGCAGTTCTTC
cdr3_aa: CSATSGGARNEQFF

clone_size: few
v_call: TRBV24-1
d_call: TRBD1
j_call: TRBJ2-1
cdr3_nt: TGTGCCACCCGTGCCTCGGGGGACAGGGTTAACAATGAGCAGTTCTTC
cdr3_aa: CATRASGDRVNNEQFF

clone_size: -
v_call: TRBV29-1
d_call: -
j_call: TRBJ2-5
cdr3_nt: TGCAGCGTTGATTGGGGCGGGGAGATACAAGAGACCCAGTACTTC
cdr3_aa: CSVDWGGEIQETQYF

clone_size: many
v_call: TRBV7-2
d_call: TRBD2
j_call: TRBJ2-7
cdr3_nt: TGTGCCAGCAGCTTAGGTCTGATGGCGGGAGTCTACGAGCAGTACTTC
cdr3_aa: CASSLGLMAGVYEQYF

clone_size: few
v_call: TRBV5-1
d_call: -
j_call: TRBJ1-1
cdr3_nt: TGCGCCAGCAGCGACTACACTGAAGCTTTCTTT
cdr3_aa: CASSDYTEAFF

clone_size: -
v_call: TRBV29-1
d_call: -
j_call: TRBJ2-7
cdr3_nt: TGCAGCGCCACAAGGACAGCCATGGCCTACGAGCAGTACTTC
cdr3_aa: CSATRTAMAYEQYF

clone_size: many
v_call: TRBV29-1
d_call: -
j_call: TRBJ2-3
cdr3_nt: TGCAGCGTTGCCCACGGGCAGGATACGCAGTATTTT
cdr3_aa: CSVAHGQDTQYF

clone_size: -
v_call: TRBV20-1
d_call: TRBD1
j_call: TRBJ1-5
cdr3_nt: TGCAGTGCCACGGGGGCCGGGACAGGCGTTAATCAGCCCCAGCATTTT
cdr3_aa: CSATGAGTGVNQPQHF

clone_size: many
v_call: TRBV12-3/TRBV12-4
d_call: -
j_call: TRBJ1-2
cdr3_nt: TGTGCCAGCAGTACGGGGACACCCGGTATTGGCTACACCTTC
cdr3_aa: CASSTGTPGIGYTF

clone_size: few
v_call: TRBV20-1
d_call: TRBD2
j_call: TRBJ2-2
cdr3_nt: TGCAGTGCTCGAAGACTAGCCTGGAACACCGGGGAGCTGTTTTTT
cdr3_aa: CSARRLAWNTGELFF

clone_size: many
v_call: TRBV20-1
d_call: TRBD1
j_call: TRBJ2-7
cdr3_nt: TGCAGTGCTGGAAAGGACAGGTTACTCTCCTACGAGCAGTACTTC
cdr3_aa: CSAGKDRLLSYEQYF

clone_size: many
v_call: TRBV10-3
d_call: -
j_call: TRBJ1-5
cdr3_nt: TGTGCCATCAGAGACACCGGTCAGCCCCAGCATTTT
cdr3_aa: CAIRDTGQPQHF

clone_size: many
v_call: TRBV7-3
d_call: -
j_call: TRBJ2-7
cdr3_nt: TGTGCCAGCAGCTTAGTTAGGGGCTACGAGCAGTACTTC
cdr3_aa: CASSLVRGYEQYF

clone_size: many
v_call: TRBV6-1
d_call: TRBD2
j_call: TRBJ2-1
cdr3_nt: TGTGCCAGCAGACACACGACTAGCTCGGATGAGCAGTTCTTC
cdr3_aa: CASRHTTSSDEQFF

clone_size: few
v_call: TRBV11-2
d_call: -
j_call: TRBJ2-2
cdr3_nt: TGTGCCAGCAGCGGTACGAACACCGGGGAGCTGTTTTTT
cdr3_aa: CASSGTNTGELFF

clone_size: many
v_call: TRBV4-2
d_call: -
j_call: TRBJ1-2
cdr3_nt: TGTGCCAGCAGCCAAGAGGGGTCGTACGGGAGGGGCAGCTATGGCTACACCTTC
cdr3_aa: CASSQEGSYGRGSYGYTF

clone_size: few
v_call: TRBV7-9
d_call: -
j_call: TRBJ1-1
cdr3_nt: TGTGCCAGCAGCCCCGCCAGGGGTTACACTGAAGCTTTCTTT
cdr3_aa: CASSPARGYTEAFF

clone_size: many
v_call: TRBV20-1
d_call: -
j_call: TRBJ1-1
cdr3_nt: TGCAGTGTTTCAGGGAACACTGAAGCTTTCTTT
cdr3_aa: CSVSGNTEAFF

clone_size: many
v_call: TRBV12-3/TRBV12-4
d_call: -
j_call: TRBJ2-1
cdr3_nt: TGTGCCAACGGGCGGGGTATTGAGCAGTTCTTC
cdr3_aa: CANGRGIEQFF

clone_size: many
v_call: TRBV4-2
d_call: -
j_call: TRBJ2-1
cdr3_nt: TGTGCCAGCAGCCAAGGCAGGAACTATGAGCAGTTCTTC
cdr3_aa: CASSQGRNYEQFF

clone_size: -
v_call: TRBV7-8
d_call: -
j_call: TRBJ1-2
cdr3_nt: TGTGCCAGCAGCTCGGCCGGGACCTACTATGGCTACACCTTC
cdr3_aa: CASSSAGTYYGYTF

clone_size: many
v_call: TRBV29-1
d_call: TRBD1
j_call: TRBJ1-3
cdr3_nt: TGCAGCGTTGAAGAACGACAGGGTGGGGGAAACACCATATATTTT
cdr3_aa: CSVEERQGGGNTIYF

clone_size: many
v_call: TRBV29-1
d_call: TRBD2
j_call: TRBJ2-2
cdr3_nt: TGCAGCGCCGGCGGGGGTTGGGACACCGGGGAGCTGTTTTTT
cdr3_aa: CSAGGGWDTGELFF

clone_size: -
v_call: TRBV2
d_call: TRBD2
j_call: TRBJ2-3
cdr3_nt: TGTGCCAGCAGTCGCGAACTAGCGGGGTTAGATACGCAGTATTTT
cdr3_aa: CASSRELAGLDTQYF

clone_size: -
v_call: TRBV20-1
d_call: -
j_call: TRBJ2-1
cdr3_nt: TGCAGTGCTAGCTGGGACACCCAAGGAGGGTACAATGAGCAGTTCTTC
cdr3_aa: CSASWDTQGGYNEQFF

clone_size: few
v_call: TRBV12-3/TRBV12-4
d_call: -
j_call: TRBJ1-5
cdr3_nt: TGTGCCAGCAGCTACAGGGAGGGTGGCAATCAGCCCCAGCATTTT
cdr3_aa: CASSYREGGNQPQHF

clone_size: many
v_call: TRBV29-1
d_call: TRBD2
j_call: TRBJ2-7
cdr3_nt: TGCAGCGTGGCTAGCGGCTACGAGCAGTACTTC
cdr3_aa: CSVASGYEQYF

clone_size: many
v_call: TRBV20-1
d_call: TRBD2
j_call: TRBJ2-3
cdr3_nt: TGCAGTGCTAGAGATGACGGGGGGACAGATACGCAGTATTTT
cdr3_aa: CSARDDGGTDTQYF

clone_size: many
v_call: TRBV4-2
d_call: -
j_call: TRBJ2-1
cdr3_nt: TGTGCCAGCAGCCAAGAAAGGGTATGGGGCGAGCAGTTCTTC
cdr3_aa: CASSQERVWGEQFF

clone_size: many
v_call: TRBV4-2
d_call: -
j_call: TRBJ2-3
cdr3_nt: TGTGCCAGCAGCCAGGCTACTAGGTCTAGCACAGATACGCAGTATTTT
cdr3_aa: CASSQATRSSTDTQYF

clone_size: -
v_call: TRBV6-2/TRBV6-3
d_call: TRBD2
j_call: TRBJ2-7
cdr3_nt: TGTGCCAGCAGTTACCGAAAGCGGGGCCGATATTACTACGAGCAGTACTTC
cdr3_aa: CASSYRKRGRYYYEQYF